These T cell receptor beta chains were read from a single sample in a study. From the RT-PCR reads, TCRdb called clonotypes with MiXCR, one entry per CDR3 protein. The sample yields 550,000 to 750,000 distinct CDR3 sequences, 13% to 15% seen once. Sequencing was performed on memory CD4+ T cells from blood. These receptors were obtained from a female donor in good health, serving as a healthy control. CDR3s include the opening cysteine and the closing phenylalanine or tryptophan.

TRBV5-1 | CASSYLAGGPNEQFF
TRBV12-3/TRBV12-4 | CASSLPLGEQFF
TRBV29-1 | CSVHPEDTYNEQFF
TRBV5-1 | CASSLGGQPEQYF
TRBV7-9 | CASSFLSGTHNEQFF
TRBV7-8 | CASSLGQLINTEAFF
TRBV27 | CASSLFGGLQFF
TRBV19 | CASSIKANTGELFF
TRBV14 | CASSQRDYPPGEQYF
TRBV6-2/TRBV6-3 | CASSYPIPGLAAQETQYF
TRBV20-1 | CSASPLAGGPGETQYF
TRBV10-3 | CAISDPARSSYEQYF
TRBV7-2 | CASSLIGRLGPEQYF
TRBV29-1 | CSVETGTEAFF
TRBV6-1 | CASSDPQAGNTGELFF
TRBV3-1 | CASSHGTLNYGYTF
TRBV14 | CASSLLASGAPNEQFF
TRBV20-1 | CSAPPLAGVLHNEQFF
TRBV2 | CASSEGTAYYEQYF
TRBV7-2 | CASSLAYVGITEAFF
TRBV12-3/TRBV12-4 | CASSFGRTGGNTIYF
TRBV12-3/TRBV12-4 | CASSSNHVTEAFF
TRBV4-2 | CASSPIGQRNTEAFF
TRBV5-6 | CASSFGVGYEQYF
TRBV6-5 | CASSPGQGLRYTF
TRBV12-3/TRBV12-4 | CASIRQLNTEAFF
TRBV5-1 | CASSLVGTGELFF
TRBV7-9 | CASSLSGGRAVGEQYF
TRBV6-5 | CASRFNRGGNEKLFF
TRBV7-2 | CASSFPSGALANVLTF
TRBV25-1 | CASSEIGNWRAFF
TRBV5-1 | CASSLAPDYNNEQFF
TRBV27 | CASSPPGASGLRYF
TRBV5-1 | CASSLDASGRFEQYF
TRBV3-1 | CASSLGDRQFYSYTF
TRBV12-3/TRBV12-4 | CASGGQGAIGELFF
TRBV7-2 | CASSLYGAGPQETQYF
TRBV30 | CAWNQGGIQPQHF
TRBV12-3/TRBV12-4 | CASSFRRRNTEAFF
TRBV4-3 | CASSPSRGVYGYTF
TRBV29-1 | CSDRQSTNYNEQFF
TRBV12-3/TRBV12-4 | CASSLRGSETQYF
TRBV12-3/TRBV12-4 | CASTARRFNYGYTF
TRBV5-6 | CASTRMGEQYF
TRBV12-3/TRBV12-4 | CASSREAYSYNEQFF
TRBV9 | CASSVGVSQGHEQYF
TRBV24-1 | CATSEGGAGTGELFF
TRBV29-1 | CSVLGRTSGETQYF
TRBV5-1 | CASRWASSYNSPLHF
TRBV7-6 | CASSLSGGGPVKTQYF
TRBV20-1 | CSAPNKLAGGETQYF